This TCR beta chain is from a study of cytomegalovirus exposure and HLA in healthy donors. Notes on the study in general: Despite most TCR sequences being rare, some public TCRs occurred in many donors.

This clone has only one observation. The antigen is undetermined. This CDR3 spans 13 amino acids. Trimming cost V 4 bases and J 1 base; bases outside gene matches: 0. Germline assignment: CDR1 SQVTM and CDR2 ANQGSEA. PCR was performed using 60 Vbeta and 13 Jbeta primers. Using immunoSEQ multiplex PCR, the repertoire was profiled, and TCRdb retains in-frame clones only, with some absent. The sample has some 160,000 clones; about 78% are singletons. The receptor was isolated from a man aged 55 to 69 in good health and CMV-seronegative. The sequenced sample consisted of PBMCs. The rearrangement uses TRBV29-1 and TRBJ1-1; 10 bases agree with TRBD1. CDR3 region: CSVGDRGNTEAFF. Written as DNA, the CDR3 is TGCAGCGTTGGGGACAGGGGGAACACTGAAGCTTTCTTT.